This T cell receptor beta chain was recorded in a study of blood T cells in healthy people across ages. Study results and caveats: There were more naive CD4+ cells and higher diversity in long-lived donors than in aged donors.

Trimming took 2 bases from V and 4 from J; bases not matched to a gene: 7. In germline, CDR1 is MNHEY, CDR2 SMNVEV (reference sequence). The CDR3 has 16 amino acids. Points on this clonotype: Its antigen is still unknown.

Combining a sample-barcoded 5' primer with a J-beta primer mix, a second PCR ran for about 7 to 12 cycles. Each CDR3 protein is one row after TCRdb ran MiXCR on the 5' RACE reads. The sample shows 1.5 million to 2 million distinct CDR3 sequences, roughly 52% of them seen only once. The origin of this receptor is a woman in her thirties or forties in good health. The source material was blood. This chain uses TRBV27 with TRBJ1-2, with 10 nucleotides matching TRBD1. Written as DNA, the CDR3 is TGTGCCAGCAGTTTACTGGGACAGGGGCTCCCCTATGGCTACACCTTC. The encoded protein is CASSLLGQGLPYGYTF.